One and the same sample provided the 13 T cell receptor beta chains below, sequenced in a study of blood T cell repertoires in COVID-19. The repertoire was sequenced with immunoSEQ multiplex PCR; TCRdb's copy has only in-frame clones and lacks some. The table includes approximately 150,000 clones, 70% to 90% detected once. Sequenced material: PBMCs or T cells enriched from blood (not recorded which). The receptors come from a man aged 35 to 55 who had recovered from COVID-19.

The J gene is TRBJ1-5, the V gene TRBV7-8, with TRBD1 matching over 8 bases. CDR3 length equals 16 residues. V lost 4 bases and J lost 4; bases outside the gene matches: 9. Germline-derived CDR1 and CDR2 are SGHVS and FQNEAQ. The CDR3 coding sequence is TGTGCCAGCAGCTCACGGGTGCAGGGGGCTAATCAGCCCCAGCATTTT. It codes for CASSSRVQGANQPQHF.

The rearrangement links TRBV7-2 to TRBJ2-1; the match to TRBD2 covers 11 bases. The ends lost 1 base at V and 8 bases at J; junction bases unmatched: 4. The CDR3 spans 15 residues. Germline CDR1 reads SGHTA; CDR2 reads FQGNSA. The CDR3 loop reads CASSLGSGGAYEQFF. The CDR3 DNA sequence: TGTGCCAGCAGCTTAGGTAGCGGGGGGGCATATGAGCAGTTCTTC. Full variable domain (outside the CDR3, taken from reference TRBV7-2 and TRBJ2-1): GAGVSQSPSNKVTEKGKDVELRCDPISGHTALYWYRQSLGQGLEFLIYFQGNSAPDKSGLPSDRFSAERTGGSVSTLTIQRTQQEDSAVYLCASSLGSGGAYEQFFGPGTRLTVL.

The gene calls are TRBV6-1 and TRBJ1-5; TRBD1 matches 9 bases. Germline V gene sequence: CDR1 MNHNS, CDR2 SASEGT. J was trimmed by 6 bases and V by 6 bases; bases with no gene match: 0. The CDR3 is 12 residues long. The CDR3 region has the DNA TGTGCCAGCAGGGGACAGGGTCAGCCCCAGCATTTT. Translated: CASRGQGQPQHF.

The chain has TRBV12-3 or TRBV12-4 and TRBJ2-1; 8 nucleotides line up with TRBD2. The junction had 4 bases not matched to a gene; V was cut back by 4 bases and J by 14 bases. CDR3 length equals 11 residues. CDR3 DNA sequence: TGTGCCAGCAGTTCGGGACTAGAGGAGTTCTTC. It encodes CASSSGLEEFF.

The V and J genes are TRBV7-3 and TRBJ2-3; D may be TRBD2 (6 bases). Germline CDR1 SGHTA, CDR2 FQGTGA. V shed 0 bases and J shed 4 bases, with 11 bases lying between them. The CDR3 sequence is 15 residues long. The CDR3 region has the DNA TGTGCCAGCAGCTTAACCGGGGGTGGGGCAGATACGCAGTATTTT. Translating gives CASSLTGGGADTQYF.

This clone was counted only a few times. The chain links TRBV7-2 to TRBJ2-5; a weak D match, TRBD1 (5 bases). V was clipped by 5 bases and J by 4 bases, with 17 bases between them. Germline V CDR1 and CDR2: SGHTA, FQGNSA. This CDR3 contains 15 residues. The CDR3 is CASSAGSGFGETQYF. The CDR3 DNA sequence: TGTGCCAGCAGCGCCGGGTCAGGGTTCGGAGAGACCCAGTACTTC.

V and J are TRBV30 and TRBJ2-5; the D gene is possibly TRBD2 (6 bases). Trimming shortened V by 1 base and J by 3 bases, and 9 bases separated the two germline ends. The CDR3 runs to 13 residues. Germline V gives CDR1 GTSNPN, CDR2 SVGIG (reference sequence). CDR3 nucleotides: TGTGCCTGGAGTGCAAAGCGGGAAGAGACCCAGTACTTC. Translating it yields CAWSAKREETQYF. Filled out from reference TRBV30 and TRBJ2-5, the complete variable domain reads SQTIHQWPATLVQPVGSPLSLECTVEGTSNPNLYWYRQAAGRGLQLLFYSVGIGQISSEVPQNLSASRPQDRQFILSSKKLLLSDSGFYLCAWSAKREETQYFGPGTRLLVL.

The V gene is TRBV18, the J gene TRBJ2-4; D is unclear. Looked up from germline, CDR1 is KGHSH and CDR2 is LQKENI. V dropped 2 bases and J dropped 8 bases, with 10 bases sitting between them. The CDR3 runs to 13 residues. The CDR3 sequence is CASSPANSDIQYF. The CDR3 DNA is TGTGCCAGCTCACCAGCCAATTCGGACATTCAGTACTTC.

The chain combines TRBV7-6 with TRBJ2-3, with 13 nucleotides matching TRBD2. Per the germline V gene, CDR1 is SGHVS and CDR2 is FNYEAQ. The CDR3 is 16 residues long. V was pared by 5 bases and J by 8 bases, with 10 bases of the junction left unmatched. This CDR3 reads CASSLRLAGGSVTQYF. The CDR3 bases are TGTGCCAGCAGCCTAAGACTAGCGGGGGGCTCAGTTACGCAGTATTTT.

J is TRBJ2-7 and V is TRBV19, with 7 bases aligning to TRBD2. CDR3 size: 15 residues. Looked up from germline, CDR1 is LNHDA and CDR2 is SQIVND (reference sequence). J was trimmed by 1 base and V by 5 bases; bases with no gene match: 8. CDR3 amino acids: CASSAGTGGSYEQYF. In nucleotides, the CDR3 is TGTGCCAGTAGTGCAGGGACGGGGGGATCCTACGAGCAGTACTTC.

The chain joins TRBV5-6 to TRBJ2-1; possibly TRBD2 for D (6 bases). The V end was cut by 5 bases, the J end by 8 bases, with 20 bases between. Germline V gene lookup returns CDR1 SGHDT and CDR2 YYEEEE. The CDR3 spans 15 residues. CDR3 in amino acids: CASSSPTGRSDEQFF. The CDR3 bases are TGTGCCAGCAGTTCGCCTACTGGGAGGAGCGATGAGCAGTTCTTC. Full variable domain (outside the CDR3, taken from reference TRBV5-6 and TRBJ2-1): DAGVTQSPTHLIKTRGQQVTLRCSPKSGHDTVSWYQQALGQGPQFIFQYYEEEERQRGNFPDRFSGHQFPNYSSELNVNALLLGDSALYLCASSSPTGRSDEQFFGPGTRLTVL.

The genes are TRBV5-1 and TRBJ1-2, with 7 bases fitting TRBD1. Trimming cost V 5 bases and J 8 bases; bases outside gene matches: 15. This CDR3 is 15 amino acids long. Looked up from germline, CDR1 is SGHRS and CDR2 is YFSETQ. The CDR3 DNA sequence: TGCGCCAGCAGGTCCAACCCGGGACAGCAGAGGGGCTACACCTTC. Translation gives CASRSNPGQQRGYTF.

This clone was counted a few times. The V call is TRBV27, the J call TRBJ1-5, with D possibly matching TRBD1 (6 bases). Trimming cost V 2 bases and J 2 bases, with 10 bases left between them. This CDR3 has 15 residues. CDR1 and CDR2 from the germline V gene are MNHEY and SMNVEV (reference sequence). CDR3 sequence reads: CASSLEGGRNQPQHF. For the CDR3, the DNA is TGTGCCAGCAGTTTAGAGGGGGGGCGCAATCAGCCCCAGCATTTT.